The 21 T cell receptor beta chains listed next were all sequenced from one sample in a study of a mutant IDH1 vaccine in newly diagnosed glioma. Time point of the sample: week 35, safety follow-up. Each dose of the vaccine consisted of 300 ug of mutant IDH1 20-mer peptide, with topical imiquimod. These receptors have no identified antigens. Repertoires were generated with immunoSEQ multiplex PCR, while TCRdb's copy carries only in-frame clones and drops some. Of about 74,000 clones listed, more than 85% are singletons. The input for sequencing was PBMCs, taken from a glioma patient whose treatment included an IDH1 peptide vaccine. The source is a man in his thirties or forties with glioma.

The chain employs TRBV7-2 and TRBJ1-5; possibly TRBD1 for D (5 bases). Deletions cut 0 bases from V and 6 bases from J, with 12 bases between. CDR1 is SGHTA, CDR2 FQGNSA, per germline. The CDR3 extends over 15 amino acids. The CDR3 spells CASSLAVGGIQPQHF. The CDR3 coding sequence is TGTGCCAGCAGCTTAGCAGTCGGGGGAATTCAGCCCCAGCATTTT. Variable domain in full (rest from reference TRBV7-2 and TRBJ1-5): GAGVSQSPSNKVTEKGKDVELRCDPISGHTALYWYRQSLGQGLEFLIYFQGNSAPDKSGLPSDRFSAERTGGSVSTLTIQRTQQEDSAVYLCASSLAVGGIQPQHFGDGTRLSIL.

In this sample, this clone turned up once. The CDR3 nucleotides are TGCGCCAGCAGTCAATCGTGTGACAGGTTTACGTCGGATCAGCCCCAGCATTTT. Translating gives CASSQSCDRFTSDQPQHF. This rearrangement joins TRBV23-1 to TRBJ1-5, with D possibly TRBD1 on 6 matching bases. Being an ORF, TRBV23-1 has a function that is uncertain. V was clipped by 0 bases and J by 5 bases, with 20 bases between them. The CDR3 has 18 amino acids.

Here the CDR3 DNA reads TGTGCCAGCAGCCGGGACAAAATTAACACTGAAGCTTTCTTT. It specifies CASSRDKINTEAFF. The V call is TRBV7-3, the J call TRBJ1-1, with D possibly TRBD1 on 6 matching bases. V was pared by 5 bases and J by 2 bases, with 12 bases between. The CDR3 is 14 residues long. Germline-derived CDR1 and CDR2 are SGHTA and FQGTGA.

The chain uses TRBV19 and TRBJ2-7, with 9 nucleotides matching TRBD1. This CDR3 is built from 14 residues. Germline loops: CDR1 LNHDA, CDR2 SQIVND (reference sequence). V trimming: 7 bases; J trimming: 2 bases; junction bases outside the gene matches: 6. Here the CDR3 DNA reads TGTGCCAGTAAAAGGGACAGGGACGCCTACGAGCAGTACTTC. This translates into CASKRDRDAYEQYF.

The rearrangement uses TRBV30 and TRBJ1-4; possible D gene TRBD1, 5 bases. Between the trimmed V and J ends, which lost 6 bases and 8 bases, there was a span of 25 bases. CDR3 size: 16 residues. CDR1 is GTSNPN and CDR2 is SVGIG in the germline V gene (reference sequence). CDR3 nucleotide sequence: TGTGCCTGCCACAGTGGGGCGCGGGGAGTAAGAGAAAAACTGTTTTTT. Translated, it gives CACHSGARGVREKLFF.

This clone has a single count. In nucleotides, the CDR3 is TGTGCCAGCAGGGGGAGTAGACTAGCGGTCATCTACGAGCAGTACTTC. Translation gives CASRGSRLAVIYEQYF. This chain links TRBV2 with TRBJ2-7, with TRBD2 identical over 9 bases. The germline CDR1 and CDR2 sequences are SNHLY and FYNNEI. The trim removed 6 bases at V and 3 bases at J, leaving 12 bases unmatched. The CDR3 has 16 amino acids.

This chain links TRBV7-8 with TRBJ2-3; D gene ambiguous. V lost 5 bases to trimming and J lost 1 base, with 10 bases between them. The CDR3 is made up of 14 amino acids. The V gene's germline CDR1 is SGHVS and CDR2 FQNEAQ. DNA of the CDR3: TGTGCCAGCAGCCCCTTGCGCGGCACAGATACGCAGTATTTT. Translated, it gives CASSPLRGTDTQYF. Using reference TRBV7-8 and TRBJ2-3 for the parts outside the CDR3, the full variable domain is GAGVSQSPRYKVAKRGQDVALRCDPISGHVSLFWYQQALGQGPEFLTYFQNEAQLDKSGLPSDRFFAERPEGSVSTLKIQRTQQEDSAVYLCASSPLRGTDTQYFGPGTRLTVL.

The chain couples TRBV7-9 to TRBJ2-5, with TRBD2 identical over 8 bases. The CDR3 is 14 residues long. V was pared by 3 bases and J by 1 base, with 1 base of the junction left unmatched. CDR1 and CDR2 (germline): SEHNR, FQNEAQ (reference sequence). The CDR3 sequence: CASSFLAGQETQYF. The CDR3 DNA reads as TGTGCCAGCAGCTTTCTAGCGGGCCAAGAGACCCAGTACTTC.

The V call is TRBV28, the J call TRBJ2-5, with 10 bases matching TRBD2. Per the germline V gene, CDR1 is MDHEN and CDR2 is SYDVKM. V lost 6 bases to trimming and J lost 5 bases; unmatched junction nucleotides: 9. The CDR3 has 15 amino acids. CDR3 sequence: CASSRLLAGKETQYF. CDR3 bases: TGTGCCAGCAGCCGTTTACTAGCGGGGAAGGAGACCCAGTACTTC.

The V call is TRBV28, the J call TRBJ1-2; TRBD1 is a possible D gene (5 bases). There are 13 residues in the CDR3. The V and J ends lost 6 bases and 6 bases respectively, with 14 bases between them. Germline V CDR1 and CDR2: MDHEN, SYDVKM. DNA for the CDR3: TGTGCCAGCAGCCCGGGACCGGGCCATGGCTACACCTTC. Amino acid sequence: CASSPGPGHGYTF.

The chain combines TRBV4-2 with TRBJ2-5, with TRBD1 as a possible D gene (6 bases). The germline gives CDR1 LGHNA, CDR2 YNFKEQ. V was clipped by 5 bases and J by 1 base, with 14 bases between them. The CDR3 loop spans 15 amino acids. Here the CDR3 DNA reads TGTGCCAGCAGCGTCCAACAGGGAACCCAAGAGACCCAGTACTTC. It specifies CASSVQQGTQETQYF.

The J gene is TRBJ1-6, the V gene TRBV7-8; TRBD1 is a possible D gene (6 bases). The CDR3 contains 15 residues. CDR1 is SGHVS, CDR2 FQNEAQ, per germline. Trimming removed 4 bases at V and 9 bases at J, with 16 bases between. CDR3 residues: CASSSLRDNPSPLHF. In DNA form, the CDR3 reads TGTGCCAGCAGCTCGCTTCGGGACAATCCTTCACCCCTCCACTTT.

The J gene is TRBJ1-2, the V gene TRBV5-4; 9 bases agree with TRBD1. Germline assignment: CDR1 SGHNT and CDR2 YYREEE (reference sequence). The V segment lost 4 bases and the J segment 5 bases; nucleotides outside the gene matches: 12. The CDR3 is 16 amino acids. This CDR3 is CASSPHRQGVGYGYTF. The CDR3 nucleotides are TGTGCCAGCAGCCCTCATAGACAGGGGGTGGGATATGGCTACACCTTC.

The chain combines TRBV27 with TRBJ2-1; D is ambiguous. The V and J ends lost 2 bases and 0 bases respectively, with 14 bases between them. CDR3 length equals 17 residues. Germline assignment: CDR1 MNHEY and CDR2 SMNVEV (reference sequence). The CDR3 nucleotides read TGTGCCAGCAGTTTAAACGGATTCTTTAGCTCCTACAATGAGCAGTTCTTC. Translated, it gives CASSLNGFFSSYNEQFF.

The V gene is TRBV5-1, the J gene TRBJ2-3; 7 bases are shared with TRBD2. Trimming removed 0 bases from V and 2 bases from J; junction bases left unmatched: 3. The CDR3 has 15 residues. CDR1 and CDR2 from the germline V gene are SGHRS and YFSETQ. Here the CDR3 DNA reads TGCGCCAGCAGCTTGGGGGAGGGAATCACAGATACGCAGTATTTT. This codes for CASSLGEGITDTQYF.

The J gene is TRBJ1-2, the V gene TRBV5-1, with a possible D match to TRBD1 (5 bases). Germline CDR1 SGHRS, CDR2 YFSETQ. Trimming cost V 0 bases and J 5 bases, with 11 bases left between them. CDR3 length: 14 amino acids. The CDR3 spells CASSLESGVYGYTF. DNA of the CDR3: TGCGCCAGCAGCTTGGAATCGGGGGTATATGGCTACACCTTC.

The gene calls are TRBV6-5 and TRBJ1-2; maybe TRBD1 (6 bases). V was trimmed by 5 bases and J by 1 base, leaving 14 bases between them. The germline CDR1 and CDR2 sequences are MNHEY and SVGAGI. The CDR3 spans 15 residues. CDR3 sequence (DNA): TGTGCCAGCAGTCTCCAGGGAGGGGGTAACTATGGCTACACCTTC. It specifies CASSLQGGGNYGYTF.

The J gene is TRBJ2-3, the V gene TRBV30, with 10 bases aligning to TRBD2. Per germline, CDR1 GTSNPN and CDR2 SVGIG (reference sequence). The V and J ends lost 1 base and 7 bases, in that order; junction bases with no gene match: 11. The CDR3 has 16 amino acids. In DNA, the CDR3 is TGTGCCTGGAGTGCCCCTAAGGGACTAGCGAGATATACGCAGTATTTT. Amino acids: CAWSAPKGLARYTQYF.

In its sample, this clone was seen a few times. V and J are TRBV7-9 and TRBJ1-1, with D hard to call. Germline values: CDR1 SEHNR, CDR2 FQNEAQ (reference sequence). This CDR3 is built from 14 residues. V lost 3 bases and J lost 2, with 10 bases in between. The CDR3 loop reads CASSFEVSNTEAFF. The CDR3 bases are TGTGCCAGCAGCTTTGAGGTTAGTAACACTGAAGCTTTCTTT. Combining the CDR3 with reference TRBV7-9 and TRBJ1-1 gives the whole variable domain DTGVSQNPRHKITKRGQNVTFRCDPISEHNRLYWYRQTLGQGPEFLTYFQNEAQLEKSRLLSDRFSAERPKGSFSTLEIQRTEQGDSAMYLCASSFEVSNTEAFFGQGTRLTVV.

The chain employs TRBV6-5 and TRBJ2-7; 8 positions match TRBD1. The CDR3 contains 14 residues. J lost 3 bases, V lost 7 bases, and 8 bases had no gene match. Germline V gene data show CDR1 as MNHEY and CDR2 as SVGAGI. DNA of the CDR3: TGTGCCAGCAAACAATCCGGACAGGGCTACGAGCAGTACTTC. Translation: CASKQSGQGYEQYF.

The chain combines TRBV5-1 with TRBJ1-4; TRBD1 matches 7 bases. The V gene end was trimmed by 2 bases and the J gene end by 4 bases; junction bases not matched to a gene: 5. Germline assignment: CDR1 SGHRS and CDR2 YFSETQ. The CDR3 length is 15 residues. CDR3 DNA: TGCGCCAGCAGCTTCACAGGGGCCGTTAATGAAAAACTGTTTTTT. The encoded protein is CASSFTGAVNEKLFF.